The 32 T cell receptor beta chains reported below all come from one sample, sequenced in a study of blood T cell repertoires in COVID-19. Generated by immunoSEQ multiplex PCR, the TCRdb table keeps only in-frame clones and is missing some. The sample contains 90,000 to 130,000 clones, 70% to 90% of which appear only once. Input material: peripheral blood. The receptors come from a human donor in a cohort sampled during active COVID-19.

The gene calls are TRBV4-1 and TRBJ2-7; D uncertain. The CDR3 has 12 residues. Germline CDR1 reads MGHRA; CDR2 reads YSYEKL. V dropped 5 bases and J dropped 2 bases, with 7 bases sitting between them. The CDR3 region is CASSASTYEQYF. DNA for the CDR3: TGCGCCAGCAGCGCGAGCACCTACGAGCAGTACTTC.

The rearrangement links TRBV3-1 (or the pseudogene TRBV3-2) to TRBJ2-7; 7 nucleotides agree with TRBD2. Per germline, CDR1 LGHDT and CDR2 YNNKEL (reference sequence). The CDR3 contains 20 residues. V was pared by 1 base and J by 7 bases, with 25 bases of the junction left unmatched. CDR3 coding DNA: TGTGCCAGCAGCCAAGTCCTTGAGCTAGCGGTTATACCCGACTACGAGGAGCAGTACTTC. Protein: CASSQVLELAVIPDYEEQYF.

This rearrangement joins TRBV6-2 or TRBV6-3 to TRBJ2-2, with D perhaps matching TRBD2 (6 bases). V was cut by 6 bases and J by 3 bases, with 14 bases left in between. The CDR3 loop spans 15 amino acids. The germline V gene encodes CDR1 MNHEY and CDR2 SVGEGT. CDR3 bases: TGTGCCAGCAGCCCCCTCGGGGGTTACACCGGGGAGCTGTTTTTT. It specifies CASSPLGGYTGELFF.

The V call is TRBV14, the J call TRBJ2-1; possibly TRBD2 for D (5 bases). CDR3 size: 17 residues. Trimming took off 1 base at V and 8 bases at J, with 21 bases between the two ends. The germline CDR1 and CDR2 sequences are SGHDN and FVKESK. The CDR3 loop reads CASSQVLGKRGFYEQFF. CDR3 DNA: TGTGCCAGCAGCCAAGTCCTGGGAAAGCGAGGGTTCTATGAGCAGTTCTTC.

This clone was picked up many times. The chain carries TRBV9 and TRBJ2-7; a weak D match, TRBD2 (5 bases). The germline gives CDR1 SGDLS, CDR2 YYNGEE. V dropped 3 bases and J dropped 5 bases, with 21 bases sitting between them. This CDR3 has 16 residues. CDR3 in amino acids: CASSATPTPGVHEQYF. CDR3 coding DNA: TGTGCCAGCAGCGCAACACCGACCCCCGGGGTCCACGAGCAGTACTTC.

The chain carries TRBV7-3 and TRBJ2-2; D might be TRBD1 (5 bases). This CDR3 is built from 14 residues. Germline V gene lookup returns CDR1 SGHTA and CDR2 FQGTGA. Trimming removed 7 bases from V and 5 bases from J, with 14 bases in between. The CDR3: CASNLSGKTGELFF. The DNA of the CDR3 is TGTGCCAGCAATCTATCAGGGAAGACCGGGGAGCTGTTTTTT. The whole variable domain, filled in from reference TRBV7-3 and TRBJ2-2, reads GAGVSQTPSNKVTEKGKYVELRCDPISGHTALYWYRQSLGQGPEFLIYFQGTGAADDSGLPNDRFFAVRPEGSVSTLKIQRTERGDSAVYLCASNLSGKTGELFFGEGSRLTVL.

The chain links TRBV6-1 to TRBJ1-6; D ambiguous. Germline CDR1 reads MNHNS; CDR2 reads SASEGT. The CDR3 runs 13 residues. V dropped 2 bases and J dropped 14 bases, with 13 bases sitting between them. The CDR3 DNA sequence: TGTGCCAGCAGTGAACTCTTCGACTATACCCTCCACTTT. This gives the protein CASSELFDYTLHF.

The chain uses TRBV7-9 and TRBJ1-2; D uncertain. The CDR3 length is 13 residues. Trimming cost V 1 base and J 0 bases, with 3 bases left between them. Germline V gives CDR1 SEHNR, CDR2 FQNEAQ (reference sequence). CDR3 sequence (DNA): TGTGCCAGCAGCTTAGGAGCTAACTATGGCTACACCTTC. Its translation: CASSLGANYGYTF. The full variable domain, rest sourced from reference TRBV7-9 and TRBJ1-2, is DTGVSQNPRHKITKRGQNVTFRCDPISEHNRLYWYRQTLGQGPEFLTYFQNEAQLEKSRLLSDRFSAERPKGSFSTLEIQRTEQGDSAMYLCASSLGANYGYTFGSGTRLTVV.

The table lists this clone with many counts. The rearrangement uses TRBV6-1 and TRBJ1-2; the D is unclear. CDR3 length: 14 residues. Germline V CDR1 and CDR2: MNHNS, SASEGT. V was shortened by 1 base and J by 7 bases, with 13 bases between the two germline ends. Here the CDR3 reads CASSEGTLSGGYTF. CDR3 in DNA: TGTGCCAGCAGTGAAGGTACCCTGTCAGGTGGCTACACCTTC.

This clone was seen just once. This chain joins TRBV6-6 and TRBJ2-1; D is perhaps TRBD1 (5 bases). The CDR3 loop spans 14 amino acids. The germline CDR1 and CDR2 sequences are MNHNY and SVGAGI (reference sequence). V was clipped by 7 bases and J by 3 bases, with 13 bases between them. The DNA for the CDR3 is TGTGCCAGCACCGCACTGCAGGGCTACAATGAGCAGTTCTTC. Protein sequence: CASTALQGYNEQFF.

This chain uses TRBV5-1 with TRBJ1-2; 10 bases are a match to TRBD1. Germline V gene sequence: CDR1 SGHRS, CDR2 YFSETQ. The CDR3 contains 15 residues. V gave up 2 bases and J gave up 1 base; unmatched junction bases: 2. For the CDR3, the DNA is TGCGCCAGCAGCTTTGGGACAGGGGTTAACTATGGCTACACCTTC. The encoded protein is CASSFGTGVNYGYTF.

This chain links TRBV7-2 with TRBJ2-7, with TRBD1 as a possible D gene (5 bases). This CDR3 contains 19 residues. V was pared by 5 bases and J by 0 bases, with 26 bases between. Looked up from germline, CDR1 is SGHTA and CDR2 is FQGNSA. CDR3 amino acids: CASSRLGTGPNSLSYEQYF. Written as DNA, the CDR3 is TGTGCCAGCAGCCGTCTTGGTACAGGCCCAAATTCCCTCTCCTACGAGCAGTACTTC.

This clone was seen a handful of times. The rearrangement uses TRBV30 and TRBJ1-3; D is unclear. This CDR3 has 18 residues. The germline V and J ends were trimmed by 3 bases and 0 bases, with 21 bases remaining between them. In germline, CDR1 is GTSNPN, CDR2 SVGIG (reference sequence). CDR3 sequence (DNA): TGTGCCTGGAGAACGATCTTAGCGAGACTACCCTCTGGAAACACCATATATTTT. Protein product: CAWRTILARLPSGNTIYF. The variable domain in full, with the rest retrieved from reference TRBV30 and TRBJ1-3, is SQTIHQWPATLVQPVGSPLSLECTVEGTSNPNLYWYRQAAGRGLQLLFYSVGIGQISSEVPQNLSASRPQDRQFILSSKKLLLSDSGFYLCAWRTILARLPSGNTIYFGEGSWLTVV.

Written as DNA, the CDR3 is TGTGCCAGCTCCTCGGGACTCCCGAACAATGAGCAGTTCTTC. Its translation is CASSSGLPNNEQFF. This chain joins TRBV7-3 and TRBJ2-1; D possibly corresponds to TRBD2 (6 bases). This CDR3 region has 14 residues. Trimming removed 8 bases at V and 5 bases at J, with 16 bases between. CDR1 and CDR2 from the germline V gene are SGHTA and FQGTGA.

This chain uses TRBV25-1 with TRBJ1-2; 7 bases agree with TRBD1. CDR1 and CDR2 (germline): MGHDK, SYGVNS. CDR3 length equals 14 residues. Losses at the gene ends were 5 bases for V and 8 bases for J; bases not matched to a gene: 11. The CDR3 DNA reads TGTGCCAGCAGTACAGGGGCCGGAGTGGAGGGCTACACCTTC. Translated, it gives CASSTGAGVEGYTF.

This clone was seen only a few times. This chain joins TRBV18 and TRBJ1-2; 9 bases fit TRBD1. This CDR3 has 15 residues. CDR1 KGHSH and CDR2 LQKENI come from the germline V gene. With 0 bases clipped from V and 6 bases from J, the junction kept 5 bases outside the gene matches. CDR3 in amino acids: CASSPPGQGNNGYTF. The DNA for the CDR3 is TGTGCCAGCTCACCACCCGGACAGGGGAATAATGGCTACACCTTC.

The chain recombines TRBV3-1 (or the pseudogene TRBV3-2) with TRBJ2-6; the D gene is possibly TRBD1 (7 bases). The CDR3 contains 17 residues. The germline V gene has CDR1 LGHDT and CDR2 YNNKEL (reference sequence). V gave up 4 bases and J gave up 3 bases, with 16 bases separating them. CDR3 sequence reads: CASSLHGGGFGANVLTF. CDR3 DNA: TGTGCCAGCAGCCTTCACGGAGGGGGCTTTGGGGCCAACGTCCTGACTTTC.

This chain uses TRBV7-8 with TRBJ1-5; unclear D gene. V dropped 4 bases and J dropped 0 bases, with 10 bases sitting between them. Germline-derived CDR1 and CDR2 are SGHVS and FQNEAQ. This CDR3 is built from 15 residues. The CDR3 coding sequence is TGTGCCAGCAGCTCCTCCCACAGTAGCAATCAGCCCCAGCATTTT. Protein: CASSSSHSSNQPQHF.

This clone occurred once. V and J are TRBV10-3 and TRBJ2-1, with TRBD2 matching over 8 bases. J lost 0 bases, V lost 3 bases, and 7 bases had no gene match. The CDR3 runs 17 residues. Germline lookup yields CDR1 ENHRY and CDR2 SYGVKD. The CDR3 is CAISDVSGTSSYNEQFF. Here the CDR3 DNA reads TGTGCCATCAGTGATGTTAGCGGGACTAGCTCCTACAATGAGCAGTTCTTC.

This chain connects TRBV30 to TRBJ2-3; TRBD2 matches at 11 bases. Trimming cost V 4 bases and J 2 bases; bases outside gene matches: 11. Per the germline V gene, CDR1 is GTSNPN and CDR2 is SVGIG (reference sequence). CDR3 length: 17 amino acids. CDR3 sequence (DNA): TGTGCCTGGACAAGAACCAGGACTAGCGGGTACACAGATACGCAGTATTTT. Translation: CAWTRTRTSGYTDTQYF. The whole variable domain, remainder taken from reference TRBV30 and TRBJ2-3, is SQTIHQWPATLVQPVGSPLSLECTVEGTSNPNLYWYRQAAGRGLQLLFYSVGIGQISSEVPQNLSASRPQDRQFILSSKKLLLSDSGFYLCAWTRTRTSGYTDTQYFGPGTRLTVL.

This chain uses TRBV20-1 with TRBJ2-1, with TRBD2 matching 9 bases. Germline V CDR1 and CDR2: DFQATT, SNEGSKA (reference sequence). J was trimmed by 15 bases and V by 3 bases; bases with no gene match: 12. This CDR3 has 13 amino acids. DNA for the CDR3: TGCAGTGCTAGTATTAGCGGGAGCTCGATTCGGTTCTTC. Encoded protein: CSASISGSSIRFF.

This clone was detected a few times. The chain combines TRBV6-4 with TRBJ2-1; D remains ambiguous. Germline-derived CDR1 and CDR2 are MRHNA and SNTAGT. Trimming stripped 7 bases from V and 10 bases from J, with 8 bases between. The CDR3 extends over 10 amino acids. The CDR3 sequence: CASTHGEQFF. CDR3 nucleotide sequence: TGTGCCAGCACGCACGGGGAGCAGTTCTTC.

V usage is TRBV5-1 and J usage is TRBJ2-1; 11 bases are shared with TRBD2. Trimming cost V 3 bases and J 3 bases; bases outside gene matches: 2. Germline-derived CDR1 and CDR2 are SGHRS and YFSETQ. This CDR3 spans 15 amino acids. The CDR3 spells CASSSLAGDYNEQFF. The CDR3 DNA is TGCGCCAGCAGCTCACTAGCGGGGGACTACAATGAGCAGTTCTTC.

This clone was seen just once. The CDR3 DNA reads as TGCAGCGCCCTTGAACCGGGACTAGCGTCCAATGAGCAGTTCTTC. Protein: CSALEPGLASNEQFF. The rearrangement uses TRBV29-1 and TRBJ2-1, with 10 bases identical to TRBD2. The V segment lost 7 bases and the J segment 6 bases; nucleotides outside the gene matches: 12. The CDR3 loop spans 15 amino acids. The germline V gene has CDR1 SQVTM and CDR2 ANQGSEA.

The genes are TRBV7-3 and TRBJ2-1; tentatively, D is TRBD2 (6 bases). V lost 2 bases and J lost 4, with 12 bases in between. Germline CDR1 SGHTA, CDR2 FQGTGA. This CDR3 comprises 15 residues. CDR3 amino acids: CASSLGMTRYNEQFF. The CDR3 DNA follows: TGTGCCAGCAGCTTAGGGATGACTAGATACAATGAGCAGTTCTTC.

This sequence joins TRBV9 and TRBJ2-1; 11 bases map to TRBD2. The V gene's germline CDR1 is SGDLS and CDR2 YYNGEE. V was pared by 0 bases and J by 8 bases, with 10 bases of the junction left unmatched. This CDR3 has 17 residues. Here the CDR3 reads CASSVAPLAGGPDEQFF. The DNA of the CDR3 is TGTGCCAGCAGCGTAGCACCCTTAGCGGGAGGGCCCGATGAGCAGTTCTTC.

The chain has TRBV6-6 and TRBJ2-3, with D possibly TRBD2 on 6 matching bases. The V gene lost 4 bases and the J gene lost 0 bases, with 11 bases spanning the gap. CDR1 is MNHNY, CDR2 SVGAGI, per germline (reference sequence). This CDR3 has 15 residues. The CDR3, as DNA: TGTGCCAGCAGTTTTGGCGGGACTAGCACAGATACGCAGTATTTT. Protein sequence: CASSFGGTSTDTQYF.

V and J are TRBV30 and TRBJ2-5; D may be TRBD1 (6 bases). V lost 2 bases to trimming and J lost 5 bases, with 18 bases between them. CDR1 is GTSNPN and CDR2 is SVGIG in the germline V gene (reference sequence). CDR3 length: 15 residues. The CDR3 coding sequence is TGTGCCTGGAGTATCCAGACAGGTCCGTTGGAGACCCAGTACTTC. This translates into CAWSIQTGPLETQYF. The whole variable domain, filled in from reference TRBV30 and TRBJ2-5, reads SQTIHQWPATLVQPVGSPLSLECTVEGTSNPNLYWYRQAAGRGLQLLFYSVGIGQISSEVPQNLSASRPQDRQFILSSKKLLLSDSGFYLCAWSIQTGPLETQYFGPGTRLLVL.

This rearrangement joins TRBV6-5 to TRBJ1-1, with D perhaps matching TRBD1 (6 bases). V was clipped by 6 bases and J by 6 bases, with 11 bases between them. This CDR3 has 12 residues. Germline V gene sequence: CDR1 MNHEY, CDR2 SVGAGI. The chain's CDR3 is CASRAGASEAFF. The DNA of the CDR3 is TGTGCCAGCAGGGCGGGGGCCTCTGAAGCTTTCTTT.

J is TRBJ2-2 and V is TRBV29-1; no definite D call. This CDR3 spans 12 amino acids. V lost 3 bases and J 1 base, leaving 3 bases between the germline ends. Looked up from germline, CDR1 is SQVTM and CDR2 is ANQGSEA. CDR3 protein: CSVDGNTGELFF. CDR3 sequence (DNA): TGCAGCGTTGACGGGAACACCGGGGAGCTGTTTTTT.

The V gene is TRBV9, the J gene TRBJ1-1; 9 bases align to TRBD1. This CDR3 contains 15 residues. The germline V gene encodes CDR1 SGDLS and CDR2 YYNGEE. V lost 4 bases, J lost 3 bases, and 7 bases stayed unmatched. The CDR3 DNA reads TGTGCCAGCAGCACTCGGACAGGGGACGACACTGAAGCTTTCTTT. It translates to CASSTRTGDDTEAFF.

V gene TRBV27 combines with J gene TRBJ1-1; 7 positions agree with TRBD1. Germline V gene data show CDR1 as MNHEY and CDR2 as SMNVEV (reference sequence). The CDR3 spans 13 residues. V was clipped by 5 bases and J by 6 bases; unmatched bases: 6. This CDR3 is CASSPYRGAEAFF. The CDR3 nucleotides are TGTGCCAGCAGTCCATACAGGGGCGCTGAAGCTTTCTTT.